The clone carrying this TCR beta chain was observed many times. The sample comes from a study of response to subunit inactivated influenza vaccine. TCRdb itself ran the RT-PCR reads through MiXCR, one entry per CDR3 protein. The repertoire consists of fewer than 650,000 distinct CDR3 sequences, with 13% occurring once and the leading ten covering roughly 14%. Germline lookup yields CDR1 DFQATT and CDR2 SNEGSKA (reference sequence). This CDR3 is 13 amino acids long. The V end was cut by 6 bases, the J end by 9 bases, with 15 bases between. This specimen was PBMCs from blood, taken about 6 weeks after vaccination. This sequence was found in a man aged 45 to 65 who received an inactivated influenza vaccine. The V and J genes are TRBV20-1 and TRBJ1-6, with D possibly TRBD1 on 5 matching bases. Here the CDR3 DNA reads TGCAGTGCCCCAGCAGGGAGTAGTTCACCCCTCCACTTT. It specifies CSAPAGSSSPLHF.